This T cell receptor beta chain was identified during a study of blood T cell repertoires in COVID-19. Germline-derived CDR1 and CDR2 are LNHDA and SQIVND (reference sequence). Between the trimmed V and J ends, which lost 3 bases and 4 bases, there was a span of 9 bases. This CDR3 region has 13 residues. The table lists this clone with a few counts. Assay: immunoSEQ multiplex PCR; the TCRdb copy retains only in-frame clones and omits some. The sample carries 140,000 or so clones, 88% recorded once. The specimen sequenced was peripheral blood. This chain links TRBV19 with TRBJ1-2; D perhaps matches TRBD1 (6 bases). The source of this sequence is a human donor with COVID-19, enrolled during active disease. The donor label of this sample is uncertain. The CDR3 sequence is CASSIGQTYGYTF. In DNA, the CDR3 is TGTGCCAGTAGTATTGGACAGACCTATGGCTACACCTTC.